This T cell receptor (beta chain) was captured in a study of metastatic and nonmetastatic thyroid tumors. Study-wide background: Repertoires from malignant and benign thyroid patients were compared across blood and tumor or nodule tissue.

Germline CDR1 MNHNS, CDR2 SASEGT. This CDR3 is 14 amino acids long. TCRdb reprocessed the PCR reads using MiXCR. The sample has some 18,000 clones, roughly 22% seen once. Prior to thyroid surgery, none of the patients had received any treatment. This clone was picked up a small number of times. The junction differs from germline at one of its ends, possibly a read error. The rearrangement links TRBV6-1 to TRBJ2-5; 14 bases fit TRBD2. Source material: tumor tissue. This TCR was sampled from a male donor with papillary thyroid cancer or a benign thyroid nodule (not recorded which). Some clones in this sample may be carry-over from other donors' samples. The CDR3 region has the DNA TGTGCCAGCATCAAGGGACTAGCGGGAGAGGCCCAGCACTTC. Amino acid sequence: CASIKGLAGEAQHF.